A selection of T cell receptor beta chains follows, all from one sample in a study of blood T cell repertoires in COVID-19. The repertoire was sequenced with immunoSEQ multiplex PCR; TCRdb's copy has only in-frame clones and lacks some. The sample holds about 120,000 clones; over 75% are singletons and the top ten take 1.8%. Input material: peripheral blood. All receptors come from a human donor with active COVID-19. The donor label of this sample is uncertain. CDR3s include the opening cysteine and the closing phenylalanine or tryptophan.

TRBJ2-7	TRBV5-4	CASSDPGLAVAREQYF
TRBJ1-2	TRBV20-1	CSGGENYGYTF
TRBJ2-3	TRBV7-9	CASSPDAGTGRWITDTQYF
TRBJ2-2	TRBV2	CASSAENTGELFF
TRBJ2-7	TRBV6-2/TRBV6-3	CASSYEVYYEQYF
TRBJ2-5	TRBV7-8	CASSLGPAGGQETQYF
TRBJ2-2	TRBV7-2	CASSLVEQAGELFF
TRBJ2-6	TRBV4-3	CASSQDRGPGQGFSGANVLTF
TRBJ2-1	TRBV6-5	CASSFLAGLTSHEQFF
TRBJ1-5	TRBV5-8	CASSLDRSYSNQPQHF
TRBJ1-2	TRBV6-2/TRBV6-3	CASSDNTQTANYGYTF
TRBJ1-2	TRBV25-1	CASSEYRQTLGYTF
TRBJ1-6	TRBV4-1	CASSQVQFRGNSPLHF
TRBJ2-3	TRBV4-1	CASSQEFLQGFTDTQYF
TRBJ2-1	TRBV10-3	CAISESGGVYNEQFF
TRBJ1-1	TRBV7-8	CASSSREGTTEAFF
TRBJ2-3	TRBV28	CASSLKTRGSHTDTQYF
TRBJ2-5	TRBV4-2	CASSQERGGQETQYF
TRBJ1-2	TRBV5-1	CASSAIGTGDNGGYTF
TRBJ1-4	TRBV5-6	CASSGGTGLAPNEKLFF
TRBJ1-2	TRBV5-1	CASSLQGAANYGYTF
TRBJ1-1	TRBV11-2	CASSSKQGTNTEAFF
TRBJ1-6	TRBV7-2	CASSLEGGRSPLHF